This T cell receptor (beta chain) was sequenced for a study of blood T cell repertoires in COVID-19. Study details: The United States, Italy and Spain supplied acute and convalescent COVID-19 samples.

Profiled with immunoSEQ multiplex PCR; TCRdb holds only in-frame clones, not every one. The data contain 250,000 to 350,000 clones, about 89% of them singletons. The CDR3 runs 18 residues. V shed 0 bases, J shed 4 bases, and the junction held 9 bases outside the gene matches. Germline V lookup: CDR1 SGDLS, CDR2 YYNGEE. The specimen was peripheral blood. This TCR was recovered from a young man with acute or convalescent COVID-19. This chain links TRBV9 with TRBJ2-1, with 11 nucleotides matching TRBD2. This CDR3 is CASSVALAGGLRYNEQFF. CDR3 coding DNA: TGTGCCAGCAGCGTAGCGCTAGCGGGAGGATTGCGGTACAATGAGCAGTTCTTC. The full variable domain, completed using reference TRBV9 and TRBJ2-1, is DSGVTQTPKHLITATGQRVTLRCSPRSGDLSVYWYQQSLDQGLQFLIQYYNGEERAKGNILERFSAQQFPDLHSELNLSSLELGDSALYFCASSVALAGGLRYNEQFFGPGTRLTVL.